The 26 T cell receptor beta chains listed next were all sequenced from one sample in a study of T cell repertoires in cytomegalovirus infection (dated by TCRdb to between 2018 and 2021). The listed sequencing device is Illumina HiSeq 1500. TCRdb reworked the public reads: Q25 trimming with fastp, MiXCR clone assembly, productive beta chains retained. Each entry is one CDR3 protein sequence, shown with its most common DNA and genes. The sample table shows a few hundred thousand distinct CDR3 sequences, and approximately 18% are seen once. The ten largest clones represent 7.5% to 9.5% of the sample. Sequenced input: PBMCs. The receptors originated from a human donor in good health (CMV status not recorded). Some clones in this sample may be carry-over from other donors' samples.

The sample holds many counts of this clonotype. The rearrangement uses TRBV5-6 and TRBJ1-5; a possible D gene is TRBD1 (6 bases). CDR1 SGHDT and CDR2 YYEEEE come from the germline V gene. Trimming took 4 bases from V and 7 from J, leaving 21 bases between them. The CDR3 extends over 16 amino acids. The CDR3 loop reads CASSAPPGVRGQPQHF. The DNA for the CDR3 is TGTGCCAGCAGCGCACCTCCAGGGGTTCGAGGACAGCCCCAGCATTTT.

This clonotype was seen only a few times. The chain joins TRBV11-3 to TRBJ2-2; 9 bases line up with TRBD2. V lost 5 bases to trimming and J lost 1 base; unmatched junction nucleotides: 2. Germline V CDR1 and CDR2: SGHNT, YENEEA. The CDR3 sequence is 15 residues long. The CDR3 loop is CASSASGVNTGELFF. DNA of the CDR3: TGTGCCAGCAGCGCTAGCGGGGTGAACACCGGGGAGCTGTTTTTT.

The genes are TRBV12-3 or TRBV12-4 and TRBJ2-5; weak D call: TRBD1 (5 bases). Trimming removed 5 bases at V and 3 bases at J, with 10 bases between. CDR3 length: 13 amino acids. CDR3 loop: CASSMWGEETQYF. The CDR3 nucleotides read TGTGCCAGCAGTATGTGGGGCGAAGAGACCCAGTACTTC.

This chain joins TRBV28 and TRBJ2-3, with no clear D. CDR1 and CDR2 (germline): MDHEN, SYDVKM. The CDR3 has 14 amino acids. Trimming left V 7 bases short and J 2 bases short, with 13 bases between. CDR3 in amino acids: CASTGRTYTDTQYF. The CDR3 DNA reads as TGTGCCAGCACCGGCAGGACGTACACAGATACGCAGTATTTT. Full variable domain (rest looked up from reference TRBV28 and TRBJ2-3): DVKVTQSSRYLVKRTGEKVFLECVQDMDHENMFWYRQDPGLGLRLIYFSYDVKMKEKGDIPEGYSVSREKKERFSLILESASTNQTSMYLCASTGRTYTDTQYFGPGTRLTVL.

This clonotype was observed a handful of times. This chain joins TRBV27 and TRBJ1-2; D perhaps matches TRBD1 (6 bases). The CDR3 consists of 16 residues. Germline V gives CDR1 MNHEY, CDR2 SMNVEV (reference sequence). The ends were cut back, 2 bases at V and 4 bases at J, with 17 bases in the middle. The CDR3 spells CASSLNRTEGGYGYTF. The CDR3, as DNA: TGTGCCAGCAGTTTAAACCGGACCGAAGGGGGCTATGGCTACACCTTC.

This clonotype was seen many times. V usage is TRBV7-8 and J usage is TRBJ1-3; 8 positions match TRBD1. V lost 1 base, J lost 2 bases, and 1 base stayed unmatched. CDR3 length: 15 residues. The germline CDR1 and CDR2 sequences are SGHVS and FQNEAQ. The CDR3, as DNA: TGTGCCAGCAGCTTAGGGACAGGGACTGGAAACACCATATATTTT. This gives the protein CASSLGTGTGNTIYF.

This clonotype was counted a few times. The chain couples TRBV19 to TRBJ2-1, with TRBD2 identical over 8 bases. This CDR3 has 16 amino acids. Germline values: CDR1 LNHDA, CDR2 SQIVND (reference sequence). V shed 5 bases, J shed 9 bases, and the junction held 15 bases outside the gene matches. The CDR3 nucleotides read TGTGCCAGTAGTTACTCCGGGACTAGGTTTAACACTGAGCAGTTCTTC. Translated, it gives CASSYSGTRFNTEQFF.

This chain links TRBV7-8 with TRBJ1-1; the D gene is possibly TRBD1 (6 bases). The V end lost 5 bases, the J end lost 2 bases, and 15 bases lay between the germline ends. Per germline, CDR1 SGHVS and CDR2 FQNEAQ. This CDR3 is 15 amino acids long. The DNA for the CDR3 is TGTGCCAGCAGCGCCAAACAGGGTCTCAACACTGAAGCTTTCTTT. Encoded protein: CASSAKQGLNTEAFF.

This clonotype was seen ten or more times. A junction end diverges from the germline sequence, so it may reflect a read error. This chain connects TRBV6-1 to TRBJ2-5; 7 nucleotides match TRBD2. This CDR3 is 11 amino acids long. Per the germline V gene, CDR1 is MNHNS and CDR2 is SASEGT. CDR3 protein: CASSESGAPSF. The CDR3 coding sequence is TGTGCCAGCAGTGAAAGCGGGGCGCCCTCCTTC.

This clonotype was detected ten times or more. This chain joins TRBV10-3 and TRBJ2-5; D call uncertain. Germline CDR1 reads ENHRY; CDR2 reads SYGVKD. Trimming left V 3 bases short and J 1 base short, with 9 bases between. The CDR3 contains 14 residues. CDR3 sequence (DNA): TGTGCCATCAGTGAAGGTAGTGTCCAAGAGACCCAGTACTTC. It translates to CAISEGSVQETQYF.

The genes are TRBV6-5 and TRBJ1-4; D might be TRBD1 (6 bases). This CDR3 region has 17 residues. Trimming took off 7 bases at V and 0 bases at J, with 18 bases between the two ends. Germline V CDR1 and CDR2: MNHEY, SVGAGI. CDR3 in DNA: TGTGCCAGCACCCGAACAGGGCTGGGGTCAACTAATGAAAAACTGTTTTTT. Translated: CASTRTGLGSTNEKLFF.

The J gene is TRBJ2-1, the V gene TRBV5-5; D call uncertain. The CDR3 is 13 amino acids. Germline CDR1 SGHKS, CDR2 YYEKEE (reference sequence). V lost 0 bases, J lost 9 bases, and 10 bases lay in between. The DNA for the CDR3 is TGTGCCAGCAGCTTGGTGGTACTCGGTGAGCAGTTCTTC. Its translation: CASSLVVLGEQFF.

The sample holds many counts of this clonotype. This CDR3 is CASSPSGIKDTQYF. The DNA of the CDR3 is TGTGCCAGCAGCCCTAGCGGGATAAAAGATACGCAGTATTTT. The rearrangement links TRBV12-3 or TRBV12-4 to TRBJ2-3; the match to TRBD2 covers 9 bases. With 6 bases clipped from V and 5 bases from J, the junction kept 6 bases outside the gene matches. This CDR3 comprises 14 residues.

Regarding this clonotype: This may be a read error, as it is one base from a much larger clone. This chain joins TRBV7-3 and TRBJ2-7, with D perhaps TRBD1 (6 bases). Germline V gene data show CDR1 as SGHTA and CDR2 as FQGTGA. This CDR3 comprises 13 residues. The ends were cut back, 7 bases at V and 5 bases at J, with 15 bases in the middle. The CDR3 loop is CASIRRGYHEQYF. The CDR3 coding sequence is TGTGCCAGCATCCGAAGGGGGTACCACGAGCAGTACTTC.

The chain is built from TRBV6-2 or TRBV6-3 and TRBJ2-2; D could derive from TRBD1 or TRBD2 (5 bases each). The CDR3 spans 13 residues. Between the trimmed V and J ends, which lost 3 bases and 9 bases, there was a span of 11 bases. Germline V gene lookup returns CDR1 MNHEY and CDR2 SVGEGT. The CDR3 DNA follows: TGTGCCAGCAGTTATGTGGGGGACCGGGAGCTGTTTTTT. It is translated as CASSYVGDRELFF.

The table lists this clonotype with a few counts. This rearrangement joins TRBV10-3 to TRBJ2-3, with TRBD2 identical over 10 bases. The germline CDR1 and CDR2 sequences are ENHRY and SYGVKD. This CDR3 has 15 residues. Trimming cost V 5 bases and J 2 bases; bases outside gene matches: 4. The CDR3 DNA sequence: TGTGCCATCAGTTGGACTAGCGGTTACACAGATACGCAGTATTTT. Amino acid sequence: CAISWTSGYTDTQYF.

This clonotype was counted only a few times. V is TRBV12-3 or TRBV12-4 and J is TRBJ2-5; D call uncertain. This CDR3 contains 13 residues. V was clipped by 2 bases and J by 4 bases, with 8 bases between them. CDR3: CASSLSAVETQYF. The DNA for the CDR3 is TGTGCCAGCAGTTTATCGGCGGTAGAGACCCAGTACTTC.

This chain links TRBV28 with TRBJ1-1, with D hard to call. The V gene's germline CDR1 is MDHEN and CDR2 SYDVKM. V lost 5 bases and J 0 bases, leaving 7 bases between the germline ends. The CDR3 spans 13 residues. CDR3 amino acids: CASSVELNTEAFF. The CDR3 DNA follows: TGTGCCAGCAGTGTGGAGTTGAACACTGAAGCTTTCTTT.

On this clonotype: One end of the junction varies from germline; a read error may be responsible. The CDR3 coding sequence is TGTGCCAGCAGCAGGGACAGGGGGGACACTGAAGCTTCCTTT. Amino acids: CASSRDRGDTEASF. The J gene is TRBJ1-1, the V gene TRBV2, with TRBD1 matching over 11 bases. Germline V gives CDR1 SNHLY, CDR2 FYNNEI. There are 14 residues in the CDR3.

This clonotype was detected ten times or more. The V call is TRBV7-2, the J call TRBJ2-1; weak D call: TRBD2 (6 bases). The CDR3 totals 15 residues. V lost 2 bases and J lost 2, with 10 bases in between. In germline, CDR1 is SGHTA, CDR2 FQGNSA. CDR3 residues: CASSLNSGPYNEQFF. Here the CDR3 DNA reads TGTGCCAGCAGCTTAAATAGCGGACCCTACAATGAGCAGTTCTTC.

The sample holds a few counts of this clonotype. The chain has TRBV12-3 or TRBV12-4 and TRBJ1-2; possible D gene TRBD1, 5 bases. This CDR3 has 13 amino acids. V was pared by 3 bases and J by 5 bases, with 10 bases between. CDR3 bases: TGTGCCAGCAGTTTTGTCGGGGGATATGGCTACACCTTC. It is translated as CASSFVGGYGYTF.

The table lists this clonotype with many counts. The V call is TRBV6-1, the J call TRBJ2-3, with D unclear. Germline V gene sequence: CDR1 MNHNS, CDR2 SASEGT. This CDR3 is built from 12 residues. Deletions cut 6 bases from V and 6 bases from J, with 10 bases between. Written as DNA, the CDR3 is TGTGCCAGCAGCCCGACCGGGGATACGCAGTATTTT. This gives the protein CASSPTGDTQYF.

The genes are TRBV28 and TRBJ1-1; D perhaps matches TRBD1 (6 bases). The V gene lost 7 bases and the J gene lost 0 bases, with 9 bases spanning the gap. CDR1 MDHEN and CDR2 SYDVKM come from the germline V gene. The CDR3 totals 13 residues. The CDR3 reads CASKRDMNTEAFF. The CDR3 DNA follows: TGTGCCAGCAAGAGGGACATGAACACTGAAGCTTTCTTT.

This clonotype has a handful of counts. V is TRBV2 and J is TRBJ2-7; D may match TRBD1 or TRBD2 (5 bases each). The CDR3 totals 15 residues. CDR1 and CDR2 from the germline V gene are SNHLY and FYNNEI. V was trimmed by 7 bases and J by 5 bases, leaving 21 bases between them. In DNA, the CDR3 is TGTGCCAGCATTCCTAGGGGACCCCCAGCCAACGAGCAGTACTTC. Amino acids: CASIPRGPPANEQYF.

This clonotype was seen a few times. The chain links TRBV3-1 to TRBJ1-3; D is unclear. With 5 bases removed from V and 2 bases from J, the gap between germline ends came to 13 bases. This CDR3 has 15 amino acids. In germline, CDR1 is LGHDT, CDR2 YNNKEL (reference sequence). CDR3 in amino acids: CASSVTNGPGNTIYF. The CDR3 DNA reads TGTGCCAGCAGCGTTACCAACGGGCCTGGAAACACCATATATTTT. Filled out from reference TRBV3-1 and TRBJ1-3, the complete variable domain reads DTAVSQTPKYLVTQMGNDKSIKCEQNLGHDTMYWYKQDSKKFLKIMFSYNNKELIINETVPNRFSPKSPDKAHLNLHINSLELGDSAVYFCASSVTNGPGNTIYFGEGSWLTVV.

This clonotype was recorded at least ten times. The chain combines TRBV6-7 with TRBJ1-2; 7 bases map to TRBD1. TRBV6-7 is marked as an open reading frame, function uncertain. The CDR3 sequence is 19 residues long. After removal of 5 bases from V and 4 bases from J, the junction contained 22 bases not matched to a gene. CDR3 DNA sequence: TGTGCCAGCAGTAACCAGGGGGAACCAAGCCATGCGAATCGCTATGGCTACACCTTC. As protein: CASSNQGEPSHANRYGYTF.